Listed below are T cell receptor beta chains from one sample, sequenced in a study of blood T cell repertoires in COVID-19. TCRdb's copy holds only in-frame clones and misses some; the assay was immunoSEQ multiplex PCR. Of about 150,000 clones in the sample, roughly 87% are singletons; the top ten hold 4%. Sequencing was carried out using PBMCs or T cells enriched from blood (not recorded which). Source of these receptors: a middle-aged woman who had been exposed to COVID-19. The CDR3 runs from the conserved cysteine through the conserved F or W. The order of the fields is J gene, D gene, clone size, V gene, CDR3 DNA, CDR3 protein. The D gene is left open where the match is weak. The size field is filled for only some rows; it gives once, few, many or a size class.

TRBJ1-2,.,.,TRBV10-2,TGCGCCAGCAACCGGGACAAAGGGGACTATGGCTACACCTTC,CASNRDKGDYGYTF
TRBJ2-3,.,once,TRBV6-8,TGTGCCAGCAGTCAATCACCCGACAGGTTGGCCACAGATACGCAGTATTTT,CASSQSPDRLATDTQYF
TRBJ1-5,TRBD1,.,TRBV27,TGTGCCAGCAGCCCCCCGGGGTCAGGGGGTCAGCCCCAGCATTTT,CASSPPGSGGQPQHF
TRBJ1-2,.,few,TRBV27,TGTGCCAGCACCTCTAGGGGAAATGGCTACACCTTC,CASTSRGNGYTF
TRBJ1-5,.,.,TRBV19,TGTGCCAGTAGTATAGTACAGGCCAATCAGCCCCAGCATTTT,CASSIVQANQPQHF
TRBJ1-5,TRBD1,.,TRBV28,TGTGCCAGCAGTGAGGGGGCTCGCAATCAGCCCCAGCATTTT,CASSEGARNQPQHF
TRBJ1-1,.,once,TRBV6-1,TGTGCCAGCAGTGAAGTTGAAGGGGGTTGGACTGAAGCTTTCTTT,CASSEVEGGWTEAFF
TRBJ2-7,TRBD1,.,TRBV10-2,TGCGCCAGCAGCCTCACAGGGGTGGCCGAGCAGTACTTC,CASSLTGVAEQYF
TRBJ2-2,TRBD1,once,TRBV4-3,TGCGCCAGCAGCCAACAGGGGGCCGGGGAGCTGTTTTTT,CASSQQGAGELFF
TRBJ2-3,.,few,TRBV11-3,TGTGCCAGCAGCTTGGGGCGCACAGATACGCAGTATTTT,CASSLGRTDTQYF
TRBJ2-5,.,.,TRBV3-1/TRBV3-2,TGTGCCAGCAGCCAAGGGAGAGGGAACCAAGAGACCCAGTACTTC,CASSQGRGNQETQYF
TRBJ1-1,.,.,TRBV25-1,TGTGCCAGCAGTCATGGGGGGAGAGCTTTCTTT,CASSHGGRAFF
TRBJ1-4,TRBD1,once,TRBV5-4,TGTGCCAGCAGCCGGGGGGGACAGGGGAGTGAAAAACTGTTTTTT,CASSRGGQGSEKLFF
TRBJ2-5,.,.,TRBV19,TGTGCCAGTAGTACCTCAGGGGTGGGAGAGACCCAGTACTTC,CASSTSGVGETQYF
TRBJ1-2,TRBD1,once,TRBV4-1,TGCGCCAGCAGCCAGGGGGACAGGAAGGGTGGCTACACCTTC,CASSQGDRKGGYTF
TRBJ1-6,TRBD1,once,TRBV29-1,TGCAGCGTCAGTAACAGGGGTTCACCCCTCCACTTT,CSVSNRGSPLHF
TRBJ2-7,.,.,TRBV27,TGTGCCAGCAGTACCCCCGCGGCAGGGTCCTACGAGCAGTACTTC,CASSTPAAGSYEQYF
TRBJ1-1,TRBD1,.,TRBV3-1/TRBV3-2,TGTGCCAGCAGCCCGGACAGGGGGCCGTCTGAAGCTTTCTTT,CASSPDRGPSEAFF
TRBJ1-5,.,once,TRBV6-6,TGTGCCAGCAGCGGGTGGGATCAGCCCCAGCATTTT,CASSGWDQPQHF
TRBJ2-7,TRBD1,.,TRBV11-2,TGTGCCAGCAGCTTACTTGGGGGACAGGGTTCCTACGAGCAGTACTTC,CASSLLGGQGSYEQYF
TRBJ2-3,.,.,TRBV6-6,TGTGCCAGCAGTCGTGCAGCGGCCTTCACAGATACGCAGTATTTT,CASSRAAAFTDTQYF
TRBJ1-1,.,once,TRBV4-1,TGCGCCAGCAGCCCCCGGGAGAACACTGAAGCTTTCTTT,CASSPRENTEAFF
TRBJ2-7,TRBD2,.,TRBV6-5,TGTGCCAGTCTCGCTAGCGGCAGCTCCTACGAGCAGTACTTC,CASLASGSSYEQYF
TRBJ1-1,TRBD1,.,TRBV6-5,TGTGCCAGCAGGGACAGGGGGGTTCCGAACACTGAAGCTTTCTTT,CASRDRGVPNTEAFF
TRBJ1-2,.,once,TRBV7-9,TGTGCCAGCAGCTTCTGGGTCGAAGGGGGTAACTATGGCTACACCTTC,CASSFWVEGGNYGYTF
TRBJ2-2,TRBD1,few,TRBV19,TGTGCCAGTAGTATAGCGGGACAGACTTTCGCGAACACCGGGGAGCTGTTTTTT,CASSIAGQTFANTGELFF
TRBJ1-1,.,.,TRBV7-9,TGTGCCAGCGAAGGGACAACGAACACTGAAGCTTTCTTT,CASEGTTNTEAFF
TRBJ1-5,.,once,TRBV20-1,TGCAGTGCTAGTGACACTCGACTAACCCCTGGTCAGCCCCAGCATTTT,CSASDTRLTPGQPQHF
TRBJ1-2,TRBD1,.,TRBV5-4,TGTGCCAGCAGCTTCACAGGGGGCGCCTATGGCTACACCTTC,CASSFTGGAYGYTF
TRBJ1-5,.,.,TRBV5-6,TGTGCCAGCAGCTTGGGCGTCAGCGAATATAGCAATCAGCCCCAGCATTTT,CASSLGVSEYSNQPQHF
TRBJ2-7,TRBD2,few,TRBV6-5,TGTGCCAGCAGGGGACTAGCGGGAGGGTGGCAGTACTTC,CASRGLAGGWQYF
TRBJ2-1,.,.,TRBV4-1,TGCGCCAGCAGCCGGGTCGGGGGGCTCTACAATGAGCAGTTCTTC,CASSRVGGLYNEQFF
TRBJ1-1,.,.,TRBV10-2,TGCGCCAGCAGTGAGATGGGGACTCAGGGTGCAACTGAAGCTTTCTTT,CASSEMGTQGATEAFF
TRBJ2-1,.,.,TRBV12-3/TRBV12-4,TGTGCCAGCACTGATGAGGGCTACAATGAGCAGTTCTTC,CASTDEGYNEQFF
TRBJ2-3,.,.,TRBV4-1,TGCGCCAGCAGCCAAGTCGTTCTTGGTGAGGAAGATACGCAGTATTTT,CASSQVVLGEEDTQYF
TRBJ1-1,.,.,TRBV18,TGTGCCAGCTCACCACGAGCCAGGGGGAACACTGAAGCTTTCTTT,CASSPRARGNTEAFF
TRBJ2-7,.,.,TRBV27,TGTGCCAGCAGTTTGGGGGGGCCCTCCTACGAGCAGTACTTC,CASSLGGPSYEQYF
TRBJ1-2,.,.,TRBV5-1,TGCGCCAGCAGTTCCGGGGTCGCCTATGGCTACACCTTC,CASSSGVAYGYTF
TRBJ2-1,TRBD2,once,TRBV9,TGTGCCAGCAGCGTAGCTGCGAGCGGGGGCCCCTGGGAGCAGTTCTTC,CASSVAASGGPWEQFF
TRBJ1-6,TRBD1,.,TRBV11-2,TGTGCCAGCAGCTTAAGAGGACAGGGGACATCACCCCTCCACTTT,CASSLRGQGTSPLHF
TRBJ2-2,TRBD2,few,TRBV2,TGTGCCAGCAGTCTGACTAGCGGGATCGTCGGGGAGCTGTTTTTT,CASSLTSGIVGELFF
TRBJ1-1,TRBD1,.,TRBV5-1,TGCGCCAGCAGCTTGGCCATCACAGGGGCGAGCACTGAAGCTTTCTTT,CASSLAITGASTEAFF
TRBJ2-1,TRBD2,.,TRBV11-2,TGTGCCAGCAGCCCCGGGACTAGCCGGGATAATGAGCAGTTCTTC,CASSPGTSRDNEQFF
TRBJ2-1,TRBD1,.,TRBV7-9,TGTGCCAGCAGCTTTACCGGGACAGGAGGTCGGGGTGAGCAGTTCTTC,CASSFTGTGGRGEQFF
TRBJ2-2,.,.,TRBV28,TGTGCCAGCAACTTCCGGGTGACCGGGGAGCTGTTTTTT,CASNFRVTGELFF
TRBJ1-1,.,.,TRBV28,TGTGCCAGCAGTTTAAGCGGGTTGAGAGGGGCGAACACTGAAGCTTTCTTT,CASSLSGLRGANTEAFF
TRBJ2-1,TRBD2,.,TRBV28,TGTGCCAGCAGTACACCCGGGACTAGTAGGAATGAGCAGTTCTTC,CASSTPGTSRNEQFF
TRBJ2-7,TRBD1,.,TRBV11-2,TGTGCCAGCAGCTTAGACCCCGGGACAGCCGGTTACTTC,CASSLDPGTAGYF
TRBJ2-7,TRBD1,.,TRBV27,TGTGCCAGCAGCCTACAGGGGGCATCCTACGAGCAGTACTTC,CASSLQGASYEQYF
TRBJ1-2,.,.,TRBV5-4,TGTGCCAGCAGCTTTACGGGTAGCTATGGCTACACCTTC,CASSFTGSYGYTF